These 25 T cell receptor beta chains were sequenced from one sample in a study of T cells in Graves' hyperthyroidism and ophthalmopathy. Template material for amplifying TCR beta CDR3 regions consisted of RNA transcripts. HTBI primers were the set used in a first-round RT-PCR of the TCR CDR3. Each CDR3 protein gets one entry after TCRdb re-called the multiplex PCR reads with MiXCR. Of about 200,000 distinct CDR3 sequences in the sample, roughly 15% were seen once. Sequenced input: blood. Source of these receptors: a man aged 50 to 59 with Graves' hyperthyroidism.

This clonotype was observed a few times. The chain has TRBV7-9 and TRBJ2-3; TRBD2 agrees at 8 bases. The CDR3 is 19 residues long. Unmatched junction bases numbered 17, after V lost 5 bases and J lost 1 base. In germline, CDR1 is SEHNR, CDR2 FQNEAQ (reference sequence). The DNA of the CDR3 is TGTGCCAGCAGCACTAGCGCCCCGGGACTAGGGGGTCGCACAGATACGCAGTATTTT. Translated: CASSTSAPGLGGRTDTQYF. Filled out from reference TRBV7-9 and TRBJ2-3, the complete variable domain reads DTGVSQNPRHKITKRGQNVTFRCDPISEHNRLYWYRQTLGQGPEFLTYFQNEAQLEKSRLLSDRFSAERPKGSFSTLEIQRTEQGDSAMYLCASSTSAPGLGGRTDTQYFGPGTRLTVL.

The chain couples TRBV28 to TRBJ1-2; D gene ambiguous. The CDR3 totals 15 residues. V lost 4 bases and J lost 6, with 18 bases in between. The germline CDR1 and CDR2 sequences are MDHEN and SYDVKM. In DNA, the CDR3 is TGTGCCAGCAGTTCTCCTACAGTGGTCACGGATGGCTACACCTTC. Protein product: CASSSPTVVTDGYTF.

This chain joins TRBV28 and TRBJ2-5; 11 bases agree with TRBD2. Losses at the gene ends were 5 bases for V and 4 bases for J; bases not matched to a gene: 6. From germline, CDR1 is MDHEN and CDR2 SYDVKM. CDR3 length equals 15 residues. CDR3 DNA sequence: TGTGCCAGCAGTAATATAGCGGGAGGGGCAGAGACCCAGTACTTC. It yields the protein CASSNIAGGAETQYF.

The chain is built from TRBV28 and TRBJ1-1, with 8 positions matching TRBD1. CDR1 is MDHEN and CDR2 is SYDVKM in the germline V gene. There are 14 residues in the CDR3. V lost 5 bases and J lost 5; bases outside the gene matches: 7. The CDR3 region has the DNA TGTGCCAGCAGTCGCCAGGGGGCGGGAACTGAAGCTTTCTTT. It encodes CASSRQGAGTEAFF.

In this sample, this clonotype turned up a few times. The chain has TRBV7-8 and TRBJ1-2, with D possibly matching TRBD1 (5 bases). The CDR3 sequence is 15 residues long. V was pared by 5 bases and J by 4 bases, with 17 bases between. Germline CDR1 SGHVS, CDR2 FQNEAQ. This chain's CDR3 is CASSLRGRGGYGYTF. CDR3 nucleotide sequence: TGTGCCAGCAGCCTCCGGGGCCGAGGCGGCTATGGCTACACCTTC.

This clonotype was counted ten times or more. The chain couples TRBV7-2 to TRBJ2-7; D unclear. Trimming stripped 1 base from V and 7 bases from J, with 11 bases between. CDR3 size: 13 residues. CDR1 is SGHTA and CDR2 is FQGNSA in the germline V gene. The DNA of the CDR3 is TGTGCCAGCAGCTTAGAGTGGCGTAGGGAGCAGTACTTC. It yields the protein CASSLEWRREQYF.

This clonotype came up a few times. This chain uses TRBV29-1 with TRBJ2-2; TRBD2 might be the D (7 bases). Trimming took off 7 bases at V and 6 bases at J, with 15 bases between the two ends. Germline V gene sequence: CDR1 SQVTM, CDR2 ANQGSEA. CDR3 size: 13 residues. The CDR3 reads CSGRGGSAGELFF. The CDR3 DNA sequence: TGCAGCGGGAGGGGGGGCTCGGCCGGGGAGCTGTTTTTT.

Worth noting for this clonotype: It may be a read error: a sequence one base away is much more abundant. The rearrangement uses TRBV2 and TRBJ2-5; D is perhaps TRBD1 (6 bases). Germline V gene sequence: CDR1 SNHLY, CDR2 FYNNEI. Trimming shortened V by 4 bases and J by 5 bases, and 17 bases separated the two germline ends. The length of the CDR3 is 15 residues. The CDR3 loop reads CASSGNVWGRETQYF. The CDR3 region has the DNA TGTGCCAGCAGTGGGAATGTGTGGGGGCGTGAGACCCAGTACTTC.

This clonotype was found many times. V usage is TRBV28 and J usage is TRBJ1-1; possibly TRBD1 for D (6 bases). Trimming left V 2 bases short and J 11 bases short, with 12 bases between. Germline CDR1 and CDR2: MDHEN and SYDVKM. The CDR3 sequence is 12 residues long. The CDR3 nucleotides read TGTGCCAGCAGTTTAAGGAGGGGGAGCGCTTTCTTT. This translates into CASSLRRGSAFF.

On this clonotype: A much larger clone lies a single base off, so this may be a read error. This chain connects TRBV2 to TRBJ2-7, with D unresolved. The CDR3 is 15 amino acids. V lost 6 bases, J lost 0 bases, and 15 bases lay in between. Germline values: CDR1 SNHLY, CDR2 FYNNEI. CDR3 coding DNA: TGTGCCAGCAGCCGTAGGCAGACAACCTCCTACGAGCAGTACTTC. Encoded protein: CASSRRQTTSYEQYF.

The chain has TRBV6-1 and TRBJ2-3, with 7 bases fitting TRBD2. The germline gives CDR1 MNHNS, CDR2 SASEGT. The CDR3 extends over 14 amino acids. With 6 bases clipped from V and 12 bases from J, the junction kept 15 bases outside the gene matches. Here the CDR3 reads CASRPAGTTFNQYF. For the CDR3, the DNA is TGTGCCAGCAGACCAGCAGGGACTACCTTTAACCAGTATTTT.

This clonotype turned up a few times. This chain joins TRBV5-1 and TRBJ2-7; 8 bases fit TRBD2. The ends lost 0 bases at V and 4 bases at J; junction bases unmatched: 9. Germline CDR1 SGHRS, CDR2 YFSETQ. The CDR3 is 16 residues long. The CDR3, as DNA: TGCGCCAGCAGCTTGGGCTCAGCGGGAGCAGGGTACGAGCAGTACTTC. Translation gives CASSLGSAGAGYEQYF. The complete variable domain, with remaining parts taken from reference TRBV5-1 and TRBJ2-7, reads KAGVTQTPRYLIKTRGQQVTLSCSPISGHRSVSWYQQTPGQGLQFLFEYFSETQRNKGNFPGRFSGRQFSNSRSEMNVSTLELGDSALYLCASSLGSAGAGYEQYFGPGTRLTVT.

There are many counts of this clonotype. CDR3 nucleotides: TGCAGTGCTAGGGGAGGGTCCGCCCTTAACACCGGGGAGCTGTTTTTT. This encodes CSARGGSALNTGELFF. The J gene is TRBJ2-2, the V gene TRBV20-1; TRBD2 agrees at 7 bases. This CDR3 contains 16 residues. In germline, CDR1 is DFQATT, CDR2 SNEGSKA (reference sequence). The V and J ends lost 3 bases and 2 bases, in that order; junction bases with no gene match: 9.

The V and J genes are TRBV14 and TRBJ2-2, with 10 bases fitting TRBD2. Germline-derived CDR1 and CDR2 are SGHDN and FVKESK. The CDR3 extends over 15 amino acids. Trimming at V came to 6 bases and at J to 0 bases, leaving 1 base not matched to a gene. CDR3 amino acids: CASRLAGTNTGELFF. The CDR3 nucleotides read TGTGCCAGCAGACTAGCGGGGACGAACACCGGGGAGCTGTTTTTT.

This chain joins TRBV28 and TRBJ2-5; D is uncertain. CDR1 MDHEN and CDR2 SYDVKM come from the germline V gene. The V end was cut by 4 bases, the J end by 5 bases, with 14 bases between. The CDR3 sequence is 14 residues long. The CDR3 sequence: CASSSGPSEETQYF. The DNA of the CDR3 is TGTGCCAGCAGTTCTGGACCCTCGGAGGAGACCCAGTACTTC.

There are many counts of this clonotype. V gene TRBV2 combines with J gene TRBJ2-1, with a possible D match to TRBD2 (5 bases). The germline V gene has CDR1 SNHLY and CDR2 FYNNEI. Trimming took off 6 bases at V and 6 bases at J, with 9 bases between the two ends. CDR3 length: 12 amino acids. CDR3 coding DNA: TGTGCCAGCAGGAAAGAGGGCAATGAGCAGTTCTTC. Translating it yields CASRKEGNEQFF.

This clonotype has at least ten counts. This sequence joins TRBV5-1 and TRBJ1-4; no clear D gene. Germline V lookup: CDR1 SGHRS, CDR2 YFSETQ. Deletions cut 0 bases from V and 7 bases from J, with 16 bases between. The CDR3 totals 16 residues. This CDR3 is CASSLAQETESEKLFF. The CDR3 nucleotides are TGCGCCAGCAGCTTGGCCCAGGAAACGGAGTCTGAAAAACTGTTTTTT.

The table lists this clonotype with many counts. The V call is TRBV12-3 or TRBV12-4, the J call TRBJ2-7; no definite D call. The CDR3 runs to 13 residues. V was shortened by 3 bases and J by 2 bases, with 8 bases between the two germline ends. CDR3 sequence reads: CASSFGRTYEQYF. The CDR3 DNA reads TGTGCCAGCAGTTTCGGCAGAACCTACGAGCAGTACTTC.

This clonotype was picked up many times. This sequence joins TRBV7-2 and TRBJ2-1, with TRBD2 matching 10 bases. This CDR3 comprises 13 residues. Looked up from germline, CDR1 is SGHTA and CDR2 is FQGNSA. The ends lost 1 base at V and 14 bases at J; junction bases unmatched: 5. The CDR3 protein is CASSLELAGSEFF. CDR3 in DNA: TGTGCCAGCAGCTTAGAACTAGCGGGATCCGAGTTCTTC.

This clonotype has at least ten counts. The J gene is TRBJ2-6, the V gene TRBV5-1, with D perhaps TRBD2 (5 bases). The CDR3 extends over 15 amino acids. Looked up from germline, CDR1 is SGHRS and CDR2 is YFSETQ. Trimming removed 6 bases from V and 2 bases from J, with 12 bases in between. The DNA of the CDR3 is TGCGCCAGCAACGAGGGCGATACTGGGGCCAACGTCCTGACTTTC. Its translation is CASNEGDTGANVLTF.

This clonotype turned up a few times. CDR3 protein: CASSFPPWGRKETQYF. Written as DNA, the CDR3 is TGTGCCAGCAGCTTCCCACCTTGGGGGCGCAAGGAGACCCAGTACTTC. The chain is built from TRBV7-8 and TRBJ2-5, with D possibly being TRBD1 (6 bases). The CDR3 is made up of 16 amino acids. Trimming shortened V by 3 bases and J by 5 bases, and 19 bases separated the two germline ends. CDR1 and CDR2 (germline): SGHVS, FQNEAQ.

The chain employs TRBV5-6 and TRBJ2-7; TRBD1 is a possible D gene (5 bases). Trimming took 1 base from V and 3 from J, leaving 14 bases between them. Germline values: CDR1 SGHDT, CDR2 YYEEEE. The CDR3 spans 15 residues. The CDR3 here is CASSLPSGAIYEQYF. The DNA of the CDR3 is TGTGCCAGCAGCTTGCCCTCTGGGGCTATCTACGAGCAGTACTTC. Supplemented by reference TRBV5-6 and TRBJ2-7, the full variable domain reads DAGVTQSPTHLIKTRGQQVTLRCSPKSGHDTVSWYQQALGQGPQFIFQYYEEEERQRGNFPDRFSGHQFPNYSSELNVNALLLGDSALYLCASSLPSGAIYEQYFGPGTRLTVT.

The CDR3 region has the DNA TGCAGTGCTAGAGGACGGGAGAACACCGGGGAGCTGTTTTTT. Protein sequence: CSARGRENTGELFF. The V call is TRBV20-1, the J call TRBJ2-2; a weak D match, TRBD2 (5 bases). The V gene lost 1 base and the J gene lost 1 base, with 7 bases spanning the gap. The CDR3 is made up of 14 amino acids. The germline CDR1 and CDR2 sequences are DFQATT and SNEGSKA (reference sequence).

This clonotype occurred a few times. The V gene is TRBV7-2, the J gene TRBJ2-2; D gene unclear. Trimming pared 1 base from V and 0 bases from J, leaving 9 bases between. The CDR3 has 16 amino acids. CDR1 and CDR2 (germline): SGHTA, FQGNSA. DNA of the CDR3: TGTGCCAGCAGCTTAGAGATCATTGCGAACACCGGGGAGCTGTTTTTT. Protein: CASSLEIIANTGELFF.

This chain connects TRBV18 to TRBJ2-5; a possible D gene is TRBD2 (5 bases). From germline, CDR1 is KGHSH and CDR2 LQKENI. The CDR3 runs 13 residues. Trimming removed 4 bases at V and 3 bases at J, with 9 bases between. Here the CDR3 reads CASSRGVKETQYF. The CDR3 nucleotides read TGTGCCAGCTCACGGGGAGTCAAAGAGACCCAGTACTTC.